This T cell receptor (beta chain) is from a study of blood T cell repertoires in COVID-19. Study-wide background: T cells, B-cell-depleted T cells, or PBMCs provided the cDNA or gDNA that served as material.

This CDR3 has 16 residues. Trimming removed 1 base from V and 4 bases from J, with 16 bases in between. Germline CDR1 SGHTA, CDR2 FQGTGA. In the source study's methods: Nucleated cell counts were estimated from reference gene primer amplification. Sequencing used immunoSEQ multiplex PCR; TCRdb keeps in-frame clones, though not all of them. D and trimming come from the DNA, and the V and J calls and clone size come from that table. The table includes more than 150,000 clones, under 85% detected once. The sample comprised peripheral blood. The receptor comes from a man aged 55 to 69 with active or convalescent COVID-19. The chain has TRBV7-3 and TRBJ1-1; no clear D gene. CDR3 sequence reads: CASSLRSGSAGTEAFF. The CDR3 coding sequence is TGTGCCAGCAGCTTAAGGTCGGGGTCGGCGGGCACTGAAGCTTTCTTT.